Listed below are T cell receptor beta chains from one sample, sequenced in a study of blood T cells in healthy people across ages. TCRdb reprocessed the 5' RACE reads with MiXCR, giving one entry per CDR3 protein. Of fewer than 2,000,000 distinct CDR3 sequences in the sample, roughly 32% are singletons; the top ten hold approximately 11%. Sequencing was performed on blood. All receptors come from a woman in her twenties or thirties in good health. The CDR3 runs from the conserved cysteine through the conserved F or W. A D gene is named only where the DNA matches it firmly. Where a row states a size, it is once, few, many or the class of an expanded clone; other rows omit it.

CASRTVGGFYEQFF | TGCGCCAGCCGCACAGTGGGGGGCTTTTATGAGCAGTTCTTC | TRBV5-1 | - | - | TRBJ2-1
CASSSGAGGNQPQHF | TGTGCCAGCAGTTCGGGCGCGGGTGGCAATCAGCCCCAGCATTTT | TRBV12-3/TRBV12-4 | many | - | TRBJ1-5
CASMRADRGQETQFF | TGTGCCAGCATGAGAGCGGACAGGGGCCAAGAGACCCAGTTCTTC | TRBV6-6 | - | TRBD1 | TRBJ2-1
CSAKDRGRVTEAFF | TGCAGCGCCAAGGACAGGGGGCGCGTCACTGAAGCTTTCTTT | TRBV29-1 | many | TRBD1 | TRBJ1-1
CASSLVRTGGEQYF | TGTGCCAGCAGCTTAGTTAGGACAGGGGGCGAGCAGTACTTC | TRBV7-8 | - | TRBD1 | TRBJ2-7
CASSYERGLKTQYF | TGTGCCAGCAGTTACGAGAGGGGGTTGAAGACCCAGTACTTC | TRBV6-5 | - | - | TRBJ2-5
CASSPSRTSGTISYNEQFF | TGTGCCAGCAGTCCCTCCCGGACTAGCGGAACCATTTCCTACAATGAGCAGTTCTTC | TRBV27 | - | TRBD2 | TRBJ2-1
CASTPTGGGNEQFF | TGTGCCAGCACCCCGACAGGGGGAGGCAATGAGCAGTTCTTC | TRBV6-9 | - | TRBD1 | TRBJ2-1
CASSLDRTGSYEQYF | TGTGCCAGCAGCTTAGATCGGACAGGGTCCTACGAGCAGTACTTC | TRBV7-8 | - | TRBD1 | TRBJ2-7
CASSWGLAGAYEQYF | TGCGCCAGCAGCTGGGGACTAGCGGGCGCCTACGAGCAGTACTTC | TRBV5-1 | - | TRBD2 | TRBJ2-7
CSARETSGTYNEQFF | TGCAGTGCTAGAGAGACTAGTGGGACATACAATGAGCAGTTCTTC | TRBV20-1 | few | - | TRBJ2-1
CASSPRGRKGTEAFF | TGTGCCAGCAGCCCACGGGGCCGCAAGGGGACTGAAGCTTTCTTT | TRBV27 | - | - | TRBJ1-1
CASRRQGGSYEQYF | TGTGCCAGCAGAAGACAGGGGGGTTCCTACGAGCAGTACTTC | TRBV13 | - | TRBD1 | TRBJ2-7
CASSSFGQEITNQPQHF | TGTGCCAGCAGCTCATTCGGACAGGAAATCACCAATCAGCCCCAGCATTTT | TRBV7-9 | - | TRBD1 | TRBJ1-5
CASSSPGYSGANVLTF | TGTGCCAGCAGCTCCCCGGGGTACTCTGGGGCCAACGTCCTGACTTTC | TRBV7-2 | few | - | TRBJ2-6
CASSENDLDYEQYF | TGTGCCAGCAGTGAAAACGACTTAGATTACGAGCAGTACTTC | TRBV6-1 | - | - | TRBJ2-7
CASSSRTSYSNQPQHF | TGTGCCAGCAGTTCCCGGACGTCGTATAGCAATCAGCCCCAGCATTTT | TRBV28 | - | - | TRBJ1-5
CSAGGGGEQFF | TGCAGTGCCGGGGGAGGCGGGGAGCAGTTCTTC | TRBV20-1 | few | - | TRBJ2-1
CASSSPAVGDSAAGELFF | TGTGCCAGCAGTTCTCCTGCCGTCGGGGACAGTGCAGCTGGGGAGCTGTTTTTT | TRBV27 | - | TRBD1 | TRBJ2-2
CAISELLRGDTDTQYF | TGTGCCATCAGTGAGTTATTGCGGGGGGACACAGATACGCAGTATTTT | TRBV10-3 | few | TRBD2 | TRBJ2-3
CASSLDQGGDTEAFF | TGTGCCAGCAGCTTAGATCAGGGAGGCGACACTGAAGCTTTCTTT | TRBV7-9 | - | - | TRBJ1-1
CASSLELAGTGELFF | TGCGCCAGCAGCTTGGAACTAGCGGGCACCGGGGAGCTGTTTTTT | TRBV5-1 | - | TRBD2 | TRBJ2-2
CASSLAFGEANTEAFF | TGTGCCAGCAGCTTAGCGTTCGGGGAGGCGAACACTGAAGCTTTCTTT | TRBV7-9 | few | - | TRBJ1-1
CASSFKLGLARADTQYF | TGTGCCAGCAGCTTCAAACTCGGACTAGCGAGGGCAGATACGCAGTATTTT | TRBV7-2 | few | TRBD2 | TRBJ2-3
CSAPGTANYGYTF | TGCAGTGCGCCCGGGACAGCTAACTATGGCTACACCTTC | TRBV20-1 | - | TRBD1 | TRBJ1-2
CATRETGVNEQFF | TGTGCCACCAGGGAGACAGGGGTGAATGAGCAGTTCTTC | TRBV24-1 | - | TRBD1 | TRBJ2-1
CASSSQNTGELFF | TGTGCCAGCAGTTCCCAGAACACCGGGGAGCTGTTTTTT | TRBV6-2/TRBV6-3 | many | - | TRBJ2-2
CASSHGVAGANSYEQYF | TGTGCCAGCAGCCACGGGGTAGCGGGGGCTAACTCCTACGAGCAGTACTTC | TRBV6-1 | - | TRBD2 | TRBJ2-7
CASSQDNSQGADTQYF | TGTGCCAGCAGCCAAGATAATTCACAGGGGGCAGATACGCAGTATTTT | TRBV4-2 | few | TRBD1 | TRBJ2-3
CASSLEESSYEQYF | TGTGCCAGCAGTTTAGAGGAGAGCTCCTACGAGCAGTACTTC | TRBV28 | few | - | TRBJ2-7
CSARAASGRGDTQYF | TGCAGTGCTAGAGCTGCTAGCGGGAGGGGAGATACGCAGTATTTT | TRBV20-1 | few | TRBD2 | TRBJ2-3
CASDRGHRETYEQYF | TGTGCCAGCGACAGAGGACATCGGGAAACCTACGAGCAGTACTTC | TRBV6-4 | - | - | TRBJ2-7
CASSITGDEQYF | TGCGCCAGCAGCATTACCGGGGACGAGCAGTACTTC | TRBV10-2 | many | - | TRBJ2-7
CASSQGEAVLDEQYF | TGTGCCAGCAGCCAAGGGGAAGCGGTCCTCGACGAGCAGTACTTC | TRBV7-9 | - | - | TRBJ2-7
CASSSDGGQEYGYTF | TGTGCCAGCAGTTCCGACGGTGGTCAAGAGTATGGCTACACCTTC | TRBV28 | - | - | TRBJ1-2
CSVTGTGVIYEQYF | TGCAGTGTCACCGGGACAGGGGTAATCTACGAGCAGTACTTC | TRBV20-1 | few | TRBD1 | TRBJ2-7
CSVDSAGTDAQYF | TGCAGCGTTGATTCGGCGGGCACAGATGCGCAGTATTTT | TRBV29-1 | - | - | TRBJ2-3
CASSLRGARGANVLTF | TGTGCCAGCAGTTTGCGGGGGGCGAGAGGGGCCAACGTCCTGACTTTC | TRBV28 | few | TRBD2 | TRBJ2-6
CASSGWEGRSSGELFF | TGTGCCAGCTCCGGGTGGGAGGGGCGTTCGTCCGGGGAGCTGTTTTTT | TRBV12-3/TRBV12-4 | - | TRBD2 | TRBJ2-2
CASLGTGAYEQYF | TGTGCCTCCTTGGGGACAGGGGCCTACGAGCAGTACTTC | TRBV28 | - | TRBD1 | TRBJ2-7
CASSERGSADTQYF | TGTGCCAGCAGTGAACGGGGCTCTGCGGATACGCAGTATTTT | TRBV6-1 | few | - | TRBJ2-3
CASSYPAGVYYGYTF | TGTGCCAGCAGTTACCCGGCGGGAGTCTACTATGGCTACACCTTC | TRBV6-6 | - | - | TRBJ1-2
CASSEGRTGYSSYEQYF | TGTGCCAGCAGTGAAGGGAGGACAGGATACTCTTCCTACGAGCAGTACTTC | TRBV6-1 | - | TRBD1 | TRBJ2-7
CASTKTDMTGTQETQYF | TGTGCCAGCACCAAAACAGATATGACAGGGACACAAGAGACCCAGTACTTC | TRBV6-6 | few | TRBD1 | TRBJ2-5
CASSSRRGGTSTDTQYF | TGTGCCAGCAGCTCCCGGCGCGGGGGGACTAGCACAGATACGCAGTATTTT | TRBV7-2 | many | TRBD2 | TRBJ2-3
CASREDSWRNEQFF | TGTGCCAGCAGAGAGGATTCCTGGCGCAATGAGCAGTTCTTC | TRBV2 | - | - | TRBJ2-1
CASSDSGRRGNEQFF | TGTGCCAGCAGTGATAGCGGGAGAAGGGGCAATGAGCAGTTCTTC | TRBV28 | - | TRBD2 | TRBJ2-1
CSAGGSGRVEQFF | TGCAGTGCTGGGGGCAGCGGGAGGGTTGAGCAGTTCTTC | TRBV20-1 | - | TRBD2 | TRBJ2-1
CASSQASRHEQFF | TGTGCCAGCAGCCAAGCGTCACGTCATGAGCAGTTCTTC | TRBV3-1 | - | - | TRBJ2-1
CASSPLDRSGTDTQYF | TGTGCCAGCAGTCCCCTGGACCGTAGCGGCACAGATACGCAGTATTTT | TRBV28 | few | - | TRBJ2-3
CASSPLGGAEGVSEQYF | TGTGCCAGCAGCCCCCTGGGTGGAGCGGAGGGGGTCTCCGAGCAGTACTTC | TRBV7-6 | - | - | TRBJ2-7
CASKPSTNEKLFF | TGTGCCAGCAAGCCGTCCACTAATGAAAAACTGTTTTTT | TRBV12-3/TRBV12-4 | many | - | TRBJ1-4